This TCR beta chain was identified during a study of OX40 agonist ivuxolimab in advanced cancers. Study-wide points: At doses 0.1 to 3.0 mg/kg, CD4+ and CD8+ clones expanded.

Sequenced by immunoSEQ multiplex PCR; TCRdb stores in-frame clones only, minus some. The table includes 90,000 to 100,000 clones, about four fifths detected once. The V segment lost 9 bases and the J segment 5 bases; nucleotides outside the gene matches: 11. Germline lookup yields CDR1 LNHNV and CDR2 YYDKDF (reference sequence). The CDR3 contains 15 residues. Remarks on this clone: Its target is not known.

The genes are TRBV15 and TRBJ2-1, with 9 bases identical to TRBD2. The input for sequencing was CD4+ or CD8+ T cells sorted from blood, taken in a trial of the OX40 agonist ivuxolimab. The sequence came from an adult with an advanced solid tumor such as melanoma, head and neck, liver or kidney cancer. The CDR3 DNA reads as TGTGCCACTCTACGCGGGACTAGCAGTGACAATGAGCAGTTCTTC. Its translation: CATLRGTSSDNEQFF.